Listed here are 2 T cell receptor beta chains from one sample, sequenced in a study of OX40 agonist ivuxolimab in advanced cancers. Assay: immunoSEQ multiplex PCR; the TCRdb copy retains only in-frame clones and omits some. Counted here are 30,000 to 45,000 clones, 75% to 90% occurring once; the ten biggest clones make up approximately 31%. Sequenced material: CD4+ or CD8+ T cells sorted from blood, taken in a trial of the OX40 agonist ivuxolimab. These receptors all come from an adult with an advanced solid tumor such as melanoma, head and neck, liver or kidney cancer.

The chain joins TRBV21-1 to TRBJ1-1. TRBV21-1 is deemed a pseudogene. CDR3 size: 15 residues. The CDR3 nucleotides read TGTGCCAGCAGCTCCGGTAGGGTCGCGAACACTGAAGCTTTCTTT. Translation gives CASSSGRVANTEAFF.

This clone was seen a few times. This chain uses TRBV21-1 with TRBJ2-3; no check of the table's D call, TRBD2, against the DNA was made. TRBV21-1 is classified as a pseudogene. The CDR3 loop spans 18 amino acids. The CDR3 bases are TGTGCCAGCAGCAAAGCTGAGACTAGCGACAGAAACACAGATACGCAGTATTTT. Translated, it gives CASSKAETSDRNTDTQYF.